This TCR beta chain was documented in a study of blood T cell repertoires in COVID-19. In the study overall: Donors in the United States, Italy and Spain gave samples during acute or convalescent COVID-19. Nucleic acid was either cDNA or gDNA, and it came from T cells, B-cell-depleted T cells, or PBMCs.

Produced via immunoSEQ multiplex PCR; TCRdb's table is partial and in-frame only. The repertoire includes roughly 66,000 clones, about 91% of them detected once, and 13% sits in the top ten. V dropped 8 bases and J dropped 6 bases, with 13 bases sitting between them. This CDR3 has 12 amino acids. CDR1 and CDR2 (germline): SNHLY, FYNNEI. Specimen: peripheral blood. This receptor was identified in a human donor with active COVID-19. The donor label of this sample is uncertain. This sequence joins TRBV2 and TRBJ1-2; D perhaps matches TRBD1 (5 bases). The CDR3 DNA reads as TGTGCCAGCCGACGAGGGGAGGATGGCTACACCTTC. Translating it yields CASRRGEDGYTF.